Included here is one T cell receptor beta chain sequence, with context. No cognate antigen has been identified for it. The record has no base qualities; no much larger clone is one base away. For repertoire sequencing, TCR beta CDR3 regions were amplified from RNA transcripts. The first round was an RT-PCR using HTBI primers with the Qiagen OneStep RT-PCR kit, and this first round was followed by a second-round multiplex PCR, then size selection and purification. Sequencing of the libraries was carried out on an Illumina HiSeq2000 in paired-end mode with 100 bp reads. In the source study's methods: SOAPnuke was used to process the reads, throwing out any read that had adapters, had uncalled bases, had a mean Phred below 15, or lacked an exact constant-primer or identifier match. High-quality paired reads were merged with COPE v1.2.5. Clonotypes were defined as unique nucleotide sequences and were aligned to IMGT TRB V, D and J references using MiTCR v1.1. Only V-J combinations with frequency above 0.0001 were analysed, covering approximately 99% of repertoires. For each V-J combination, a TCR clonal expansion and chaos score was defined as the ratio of F50 clonal expansion to chaos observed in the TCRdist matrix. Welch's t-statistics and random forest were used to reduce features to over ten V-J combinations, which were fed into a naive Bayes classifier. Thyroid-blood repertoire similarity was quantified with the Morisita-Horn index. Starting from the raw public reads, TCRdb applied fastp trimming at Q25, assembled clones with MiXCR and retained in-frame beta chains. Merged by CDR3 protein, the rows form single entries marked with the most common genes and DNA. TCRdb assigned the V and J calls; the authors' analysis was not used. The sample table lists almost 750,000 distinct CDR3 sequences, approximately 40% of them with a count of one. Clones ranked in the top ten supply 40% to 55% of the sample.

The CDR3 starts with the cysteine, ends with the phenylalanine, and has 14 residues. CDR3 DNA only is kept here, 42 bases in frame from base 1. V lost 3 bases and J lost 7 bases, and the count of bases not matched to a germline gene is 4. The germline V gene sets CDR1 to ENHRY and CDR2 to SYGVKD. This sample is part of a study of Graves' ophthalmopathy and Graves' hyperthyroidism (dated 2018 in TCRdb). With respect to the entire study: Peripheral blood was collected at initial diagnosis, before any treatment. In total, 135 blood samples were TCR-sequenced: 40 to 45 ophthalmopathy, roughly 77 hyperthyroidism and roughly 17 hyperthyroidism-to-ophthalmopathy patients. In a handful of hyperthyroidism patients, the T-cell repertoire of thyroid tissue was compared with the T-cell repertoire of blood. To explore V-J signatures that separate ophthalmopathy from hyperthyroidism, a discovery set of fewer than 110 patients was enrolled, consisting of about 41 with ophthalmopathy and some 56 with stable hyperthyroidism. Following sampling, methimazole starting at 30 mg daily was administered to hyperthyroidism patients, and high-dose intravenous methylprednisolone was administered to ophthalmopathy patients. For independent validation, a separate cohort was made up of some 19 hyperthyroidism patients plus 17 patients who later progressed from hyperthyroidism to ophthalmopathy. The study used signatures of the TCR beta repertoire to tell Graves' ophthalmopathy apart from Graves' hyperthyroidism and to predict which patients would progress to ophthalmopathy. Here is what the overall study found, with its caveats: In validation, the model predicted ophthalmopathy progression with less than 71% sensitivity and approximately 78% specificity; some 13 predicted patients were CT-confirmed with GO in a median of around 6 months. Sample size was not statistically predetermined, and group allocation was not concealed from the investigators. Most of the expanded thyroid clonotypes with a frequency above 0.001 were also detected in blood, and it was suggested that the thyroid immune response may be reflected by blood repertoires. In cross-validation, the 13-signature model distinguished ophthalmopathy from stable hyperthyroidism with around 90% sensitivity and 81% to 82% specificity, while in the test set the corresponding values were roughly 80% and 75%.

Ophthalmopathy patients were characterized by moderately to severely active disease, a Clinical Activity Score of at least 3, a NOSPECS grade of at least 4, and a disease duration under 3 months. Patients with other autoimmune diseases, uncontrolled infections, pregnancy or lactation were excluded from the study. Clinical symptoms, serum thyroxine, TRAb, thyroid ultrasound and orbital computed tomography formed the basis of the diagnosis. Using Ficoll-Paque density gradient centrifugation, PBMCs were isolated from 10 ml of fresh peripheral blood. Total RNA was extracted using Trizol reagent, and RNA quality was checked on an Agilent 2100 Bioanalyzer.

The material sequenced was peripheral blood. This sequence uses TRBV10-3 and TRBJ1-4; 8 of the junction bases match TRBD1. This TCR came from an adult man with Graves' ophthalmopathy. CDR3 protein: CAISEGGQGEKLFF. The nucleotides read TGTGCCATCAGTGAAGGAGGACAGGGTGAAAAACTGTTTTTT.